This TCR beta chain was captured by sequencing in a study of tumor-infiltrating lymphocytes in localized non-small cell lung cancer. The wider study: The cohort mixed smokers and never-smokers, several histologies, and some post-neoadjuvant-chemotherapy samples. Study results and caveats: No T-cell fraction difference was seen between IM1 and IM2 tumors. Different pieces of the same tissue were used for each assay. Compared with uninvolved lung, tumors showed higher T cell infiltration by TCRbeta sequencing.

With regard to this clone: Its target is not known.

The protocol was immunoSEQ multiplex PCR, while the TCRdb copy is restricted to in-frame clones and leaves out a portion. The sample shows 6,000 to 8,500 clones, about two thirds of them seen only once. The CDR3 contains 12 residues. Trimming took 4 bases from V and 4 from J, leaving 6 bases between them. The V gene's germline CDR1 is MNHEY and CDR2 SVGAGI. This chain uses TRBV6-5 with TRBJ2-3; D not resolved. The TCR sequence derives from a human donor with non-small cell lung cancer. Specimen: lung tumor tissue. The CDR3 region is CASSSSADTQYF. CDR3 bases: TGTGCCAGCAGTTCTAGTGCAGATACGCAGTATTTT.